This T cell receptor (beta chain) stems from a study of cytomegalovirus exposure and HLA in healthy donors. Overall study findings and caveats: A later analysis found common viral pathogens apparently linked to several of the most significant clusters.

PCR used 60 Vbeta primers and 13 Jbeta primers. Only in-frame clones appear in the TCRdb table, and some are missing; sequencing was by immunoSEQ multiplex PCR. The sample includes 140,000 or so clones, about 85% seen only once; the top ten take more than 2%. The study sampled nominally healthy donors, though unrecorded immune exposures were likely. The junction had 5 bases not matched to a gene; V was cut back by 5 bases and J by 2 bases. Germline V CDR1 and CDR2: MNHEY, SMNVEV (reference sequence). The CDR3 length is 14 residues. A note on this clone: What it binds is not known.

The chain is built from TRBV27 and TRBJ2-7, with 8 positions matching TRBD1. Sequenced sample: PBMCs. The source is a boy aged 2 to 10 in good health and CMV-seronegative. This chain's CDR3 is CASSKTGGTYEQYF. The CDR3 coding sequence is TGTGCCAGCAGTAAAACAGGGGGAACCTACGAGCAGTACTTC.